These T cell receptor beta chains were read from a single sample in a study of T cell responses to AZD1222 COVID-19 vaccine. Clones were read by immunoSEQ multiplex PCR, and TCRdb kept only the in-frame ones, dropping some. The data contain 130,000 to 150,000 clones, about nine tenths of them singletons. Source: peripheral blood, taken on day 0 of MenACWY control vaccination. The receptors originated from an adult in good health. Both conserved end residues are part of each CDR3. A D gene is named only where the DNA matches it firmly. Only part of the rows carry a size: once, few, many, or a class if the clone is expanded.

few,TRBJ1-1,TRBD1,TRBV12-3/TRBV12-4,TGTGCCAGCAGTCCACAGGGGATCAATGAAGCTTTCTTT,CASSPQGINEAFF
NA,TRBJ1-1,TRBD1,TRBV19,TGTGCCAGTAGAGTCGGGACAGGAATTATGAACACTGAAGCTTTCTTT,CASRVGTGIMNTEAFF
NA,TRBJ1-5,TRBD1,TRBV10-2,TGCGCCAGCAGTGATGACAGGGCCGGGCAGCCCCAGCATTTT,CASSDDRAGQPQHF
NA,TRBJ1-1,NA,TRBV4-1,TGCGCCAGCAGCCAATTCCTGAGGGGTGGAACTGAAGCTTTCTTT,CASSQFLRGGTEAFF
NA,TRBJ2-1,NA,TRBV25-1,TGTGCCAGCAGTGTCTACGGTGATGAGCAGTTCTTC,CASSVYGDEQFF
NA,TRBJ2-7,NA,TRBV19,TGTGCCAGTAGTATTAAGGACCTCTACGAGCAGTACTTC,CASSIKDLYEQYF
NA,TRBJ1-1,TRBD1,TRBV5-6,TGTGCCAGCAGCTTCTACAGGGGGTTGAACACTGAAGCTTTCTTT,CASSFYRGLNTEAFF
NA,TRBJ1-1,NA,TRBV28,TGTGCCAGCAGTTTGATCTACACTGAAGCTTTCTTT,CASSLIYTEAFF
NA,TRBJ2-3,TRBD1,TRBV2,TGTGCCAGCAGTGAAAGGGGACAGGGCACAGATACGCAGTATTTT,CASSERGQGTDTQYF
once,TRBJ2-2,TRBD2,TRBV3-1/TRBV3-2,TGTGCCAGCAGCCAAGAGGGCGGGGGTTACACCGGGGAGCTGTTTTTT,CASSQEGGGYTGELFF
once,TRBJ1-2,NA,TRBV6-5,TGTGCCAGCAGTTACTCGAATAGGGGGGTTGGCTATGGCTACACCTTC,CASSYSNRGVGYGYTF
NA,TRBJ2-3,TRBD2,TRBV11-3,TGTGCCAGCAGCCTACAACTAGCGGGGGGTATTCCAGATACGCAGTATTTT,CASSLQLAGGIPDTQYF
NA,TRBJ2-3,TRBD2,TRBV6-5,TGTGCCAGCAGGCCCGGGACTAGCGGGGCAGATACGCAGTATTTT,CASRPGTSGADTQYF
NA,TRBJ1-1,NA,TRBV6-1,TGTGCCAGCAGTGAAGACCCAAACACTGAAGCTTTCTTT,CASSEDPNTEAFF
NA,TRBJ1-2,NA,TRBV5-4,TGTGCCAGCAGCTTGGCCGGGGGGCAGGGGAACTATGGCTACACCTTC,CASSLAGGQGNYGYTF
NA,TRBJ1-1,TRBD1,TRBV29-1,TGCAGCGTGGAGGGGACAGGGGGAGACACTGAAGCTTTCTTT,CSVEGTGGDTEAFF
NA,TRBJ2-7,TRBD1,TRBV10-3,TGTGCCATCAGTGAGTCGCGGACAGGGTCCTACGAGCAGTACTTC,CAISESRTGSYEQYF
NA,TRBJ1-4,NA,TRBV4-2,TGTGCCAGCAGCCCCGAGCCTGGTACAACTGCAACTAATGAAAAACTGTTTTTT,CASSPEPGTTATNEKLFF
NA,TRBJ1-4,NA,TRBV7-9,TGTGCCAGCAGCTTAGGGGGTGCGGGAACTAATGAAAAACTGTTTTTT,CASSLGGAGTNEKLFF
NA,TRBJ2-3,NA,TRBV7-9,TGTGCCAGCAGACCAGTTGGGGCCAGGTCGGTTTTCGGGCCAGATACGCAGTATTTT,CASRPVGARSVFGPDTQYF
once,TRBJ2-7,NA,TRBV30,TGTGCCTGGAGGGTGGACAGCCTCTCCTACGAGCAGTACTTC,CAWRVDSLSYEQYF
NA,TRBJ1-4,TRBD1,TRBV28,TGTGCCAGCAGTCATCAGGGGGACCCCGCTAATGAAAAACTGTTTTTT,CASSHQGDPANEKLFF
NA,TRBJ1-1,TRBD1,TRBV10-1,TGCGCCAGTCGACAGGGTTTGAACACTGAAGCTTTCTTT,CASRQGLNTEAFF